These 6 T cell receptor beta chains were sequenced from one sample in a study of blood T cell repertoires in COVID-19. TCRdb's table, derived via immunoSEQ multiplex PCR, lists solely in-frame clones and lacks some. This table has fewer than 250,000 clones, 85% to 90% appearing once. The sample consisted of peripheral blood. Receptors originate from a human donor in a cohort sampled during active COVID-19.

CDR3 region: CARSLVSFEQYF. CDR3 nucleotides: TGTGCCAGAAGCTTGGTCTCGTTCGAGCAGTACTTC. The J gene is TRBJ2-7, the V gene TRBV5-3, with D hard to call. TRBV5-3 is filed as an ORF, its function uncertain. This CDR3 is built from 12 residues. V was cut by 0 bases and J by 6 bases, with 7 bases left in between.

This clone was seen a handful of times. CDR3 region: CASSHISVSGTRTYEQYF. The CDR3 DNA reads TGTGCCAGCAGCCACATCTCCGTGAGCGGGACCCGAACCTACGAGCAGTACTTC. The chain carries TRBV3-1 (or the pseudogene TRBV3-2) and TRBJ2-7; 7 bases match TRBD2. Germline CDR1 is LGHDT and CDR2 is YNNKEL (reference sequence). The CDR3 runs to 18 residues. The trim removed 3 bases at V and 2 bases at J, leaving 16 bases unmatched.

This chain connects TRBV27 to TRBJ2-7; 8 bases agree with TRBD1. Germline CDR1 is MNHEY and CDR2 is SMNVEV (reference sequence). V lost 6 bases, J lost 2 bases, and 15 bases stayed unmatched. CDR3 size: 17 residues. The chain's CDR3 is CASSSYPGDRGTYEQYF. The DNA for the CDR3 is TGTGCCAGCAGCTCTTATCCTGGCGACAGGGGCACCTACGAGCAGTACTTC.

V is TRBV11-2 and J is TRBJ2-7; 11 bases fit TRBD1. The CDR3 loop spans 15 amino acids. Trimming at V came to 5 bases and at J to 3 bases, leaving 6 bases not matched to a gene. The germline V gene encodes CDR1 SGHAT and CDR2 FQNNGV. CDR3 protein: CASSRMDRGLYEQYF. The CDR3 DNA follows: TGTGCCAGCAGCCGAATGGACAGGGGGCTCTACGAGCAGTACTTC.

The V and J genes are TRBV9 and TRBJ1-6; possibly TRBD1 for D (5 bases). The CDR3 has 17 amino acids. The germline V gene has CDR1 SGDLS and CDR2 YYNGEE. V lost 0 bases and J lost 0, with 10 bases in between. In DNA, the CDR3 is TGTGCCAGCAGCGTAGGACAGTACAGCTCCTATAATTCACCCCTCCACTTT. Translation gives CASSVGQYSSYNSPLHF.

In its sample, this clone was seen a few times. This rearrangement joins TRBV3-1 (or the pseudogene TRBV3-2) to TRBJ1-5, with TRBD1 as a possible D gene (6 bases). Per the germline V gene, CDR1 is LGHDT and CDR2 is YNNKEL (reference sequence). CDR3 length: 15 residues. Trimming stripped 0 bases from V and 2 bases from J, with 8 bases between. The CDR3: CASSQEGAGNQPQHF. CDR3 in DNA: TGTGCCAGCAGCCAAGAGGGGGCAGGCAATCAGCCCCAGCATTTT.